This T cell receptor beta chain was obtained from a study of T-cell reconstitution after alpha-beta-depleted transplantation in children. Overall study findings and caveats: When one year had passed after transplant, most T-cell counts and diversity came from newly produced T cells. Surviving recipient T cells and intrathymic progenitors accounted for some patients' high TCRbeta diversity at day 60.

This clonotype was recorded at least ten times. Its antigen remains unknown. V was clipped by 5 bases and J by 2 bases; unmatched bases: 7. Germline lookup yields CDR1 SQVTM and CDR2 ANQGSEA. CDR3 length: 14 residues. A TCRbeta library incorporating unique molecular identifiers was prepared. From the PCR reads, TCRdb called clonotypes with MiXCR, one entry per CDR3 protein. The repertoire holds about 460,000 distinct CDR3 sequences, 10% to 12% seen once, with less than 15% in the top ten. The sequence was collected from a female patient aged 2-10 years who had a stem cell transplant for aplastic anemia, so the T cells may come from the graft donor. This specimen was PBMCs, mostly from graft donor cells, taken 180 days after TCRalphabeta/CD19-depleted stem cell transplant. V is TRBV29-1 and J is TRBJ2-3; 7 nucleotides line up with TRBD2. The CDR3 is CSVRASGYTDTQYF. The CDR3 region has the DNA TGCAGCGTTCGGGCTAGCGGCTACACAGATACGCAGTATTTT.